This passage covers 17 T cell receptor beta chains from one sample sequenced in a study of T cells in Graves' hyperthyroidism and ophthalmopathy. Authors of the study amplified TCR beta CDR3 regions from RNA transcripts. A first-round RT-PCR of the TCR CDR3 used the HTBI primer set. TCRdb reprocessed the multiplex PCR reads via MiXCR and lists one record per CDR3 protein. This table has over 350,000 distinct CDR3 sequences, about 14% appearing once. Sequenced: blood. Source of these receptors: a man aged 50 or older with Graves' ophthalmopathy.

This clonotype was seen at least ten times. This rearrangement joins TRBV20-1 to TRBJ2-5; D is uncertain. With 3 bases removed from V and 3 bases from J, the gap between germline ends came to 8 bases. Germline lookup yields CDR1 DFQATT and CDR2 SNEGSKA (reference sequence). This CDR3 region has 12 residues. In DNA, the CDR3 is TGCAGTGCTAGCCGGCTTAAAGAGACCCAGTACTTC. Protein: CSASRLKETQYF.

The rearrangement links TRBV19 to TRBJ1-5; D not resolved. CDR3 size: 13 residues. Trimming took off 8 bases at V and 6 bases at J, with 14 bases between the two ends. CDR1 and CDR2 (germline): LNHDA, SQIVND (reference sequence). Here the CDR3 DNA reads TGTGCCAGTTCTATTAGTGGGTCTCAGCCCCAGCATTTT. It encodes CASSISGSQPQHF.

The rearrangement links TRBV29-1 to TRBJ2-7, with a tentative D call TRBD1 (5 bases). The CDR3 is 10 residues long. The V gene's germline CDR1 is SQVTM and CDR2 ANQGSEA. V shed 4 bases and J shed 4 bases, with 5 bases lying between them. CDR3 loop: CSVGQYEQYF. The CDR3 DNA reads as TGCAGCGTTGGACAGTACGAGCAGTACTTC.

This clonotype came up many times. The chain joins TRBV20-1 to TRBJ1-4, with 7 bases aligning to TRBD1. The CDR3 spans 12 residues. V trimming: 8 bases; J trimming: 7 bases; junction bases outside the gene matches: 7. In germline, CDR1 is DFQATT, CDR2 SNEGSKA (reference sequence). DNA of the CDR3: TGCAGTTCATTAGCAGGGGGTGAAAAACTGTTTTTT. As protein: CSSLAGGEKLFF.

The genes are TRBV5-1 and TRBJ2-2; 11 positions agree with TRBD2. The germline gives CDR1 SGHRS, CDR2 YFSETQ. The CDR3 length is 16 residues. V lost 1 base and J lost 7; bases outside the gene matches: 6. CDR3 sequence (DNA): TGCGCCAGCAGCTTGCTAGCGGGAGGCCGGCACGGGGAGCTGTTTTTT. Its protein is CASSLLAGGRHGELFF.

The rearrangement joins TRBV12-3 or TRBV12-4 to TRBJ2-7; 7 bases fit TRBD2. Losses at the gene ends were 7 bases for V and 2 bases for J; bases not matched to a gene: 8. This CDR3 region has 14 residues. CDR3 coding DNA: TGTGCCAGCACCCTGGGAGGGGCCGCCTACGAGCAGTACTTC. The encoded protein is CASTLGGAAYEQYF.

Many counts were recorded for this clonotype. The J gene is TRBJ2-7, the V gene TRBV20-1, with D maybe TRBD2 (6 bases). V lost 6 bases, J lost 0 bases, and 18 bases lay in between. Germline CDR1 reads DFQATT; CDR2 reads SNEGSKA (reference sequence). The length of the CDR3 is 15 residues. The CDR3 sequence: CSAPRRGEYSYEQYF. CDR3 nucleotides: TGCAGTGCCCCCCGGCGGGGAGAATACTCCTACGAGCAGTACTTC.

In the case of this clonotype: Its ends do not fully match the called genes, so a read error is possible. The rearrangement links TRBV7-7 to TRBJ2-3; D not certain. The CDR3 length is 12 residues. The germline V gene has CDR1 SSHAT and CDR2 FNYEAQ (reference sequence). CDR3 in amino acids: CASSDSKGTQYF. The CDR3, as DNA: TGTGCTAGCAGCGACTCTAAGGGTACGCAGTATTTT.

This clonotype was seen repeatedly, ten times or more. The rearrangement links TRBV12-3 or TRBV12-4 to TRBJ1-4, with 7 bases matching TRBD1. The J segment lost 4 bases and the V segment lost 5 bases, leaving 10 bases of the junction unmatched. CDR3 length: 16 amino acids. The CDR3 DNA follows: TGTGCCAGCAGTCAGGACAGGCCACACCTTAATGAAAAACTGTTTTTT. It is translated as CASSQDRPHLNEKLFF.

At least ten counts were recorded for this clonotype. The chain recombines TRBV5-6 with TRBJ1-1; TRBD1 is a possible D gene (6 bases). This CDR3 has 15 residues. Germline V gene lookup returns CDR1 SGHDT and CDR2 YYEEEE. V was shortened by 4 bases and J by 10 bases, with 23 bases between the two germline ends. CDR3 loop: CASSGVEGVKKRAFF. The CDR3 DNA reads TGTGCCAGCAGCGGGGTGGAGGGGGTTAAAAAGCGAGCTTTCTTT. Supplemented by reference TRBV5-6 and TRBJ1-1, the full variable domain reads DAGVTQSPTHLIKTRGQQVTLRCSPKSGHDTVSWYQQALGQGPQFIFQYYEEEERQRGNFPDRFSGHQFPNYSSELNVNALLLGDSALYLCASSGVEGVKKRAFFGQGTRLTVV.

Ten or more counts support this clonotype. This chain joins TRBV5-6 and TRBJ2-5; 9 nucleotides line up with TRBD2. CDR1 is SGHDT, CDR2 YYEEEE, per germline. The CDR3 extends over 17 amino acids. V was pared by 9 bases and J by 3 bases, with 18 bases of the junction left unmatched. CDR3 bases: TGTGCCACCCAGCTTGCGCAAGAGACTAGCGGAGAAGAGACCCAGTACTTC. Its protein is CATQLAQETSGEETQYF.

The table lists this clonotype with a few counts. The rearrangement uses TRBV9 and TRBJ2-3, with 10 bases fitting TRBD1. CDR1 is SGDLS, CDR2 YYNGEE, per germline. The trim removed 5 bases at V and 8 bases at J, leaving 11 bases unmatched. The CDR3 is 15 amino acids. CDR3 bases: TGTGCCAGCAGTGAAAGGGACAGGGGTTTAGGTACGCAGTATTTT. Amino acids: CASSERDRGLGTQYF.

This clonotype was recorded many times. The chain couples TRBV27 to TRBJ2-2, with D possibly being TRBD1 (6 bases). Germline CDR1 reads MNHEY; CDR2 reads SMNVEV (reference sequence). The CDR3 is 18 amino acids. V was pared by 7 bases and J by 5 bases, with 26 bases between. In DNA form, the CDR3 reads TGTGCCAGCAAAGTAGCCTCAACAGGGTTGGGTTGGACCGGGGAGCTGTTTTTT. This sequence encodes CASKVASTGLGWTGELFF.

This clonotype was counted at least ten times. This sequence joins TRBV28 and TRBJ2-1; a possible D gene is TRBD1 (6 bases). From germline, CDR1 is MDHEN and CDR2 SYDVKM. Trimming took off 11 bases at V and 8 bases at J, with 25 bases between the two ends. CDR3 length equals 15 residues. CDR3 DNA: TGTGCCGGATCCAGGGGCTTCTTCGATTCGGATGAGCAGTTCTTC. Translated: CAGSRGFFDSDEQFF.

As regards this clonotype: The junction departs from the called germline gene at one end, perhaps through a read error. The chain links TRBV3-1 to TRBJ2-7; unclear D gene. Germline CDR1 LGHDT, CDR2 YNNKEL (reference sequence). This CDR3 has 15 residues. The DNA of the CDR3 is TGTGCCAGTAGCCAAGTAAGGCTGAACTTCTACGAGCAGTACTTC. It specifies CASSQVRLNFYEQYF.

This clonotype was seen ten or more times. The CDR3: CASSEGQGAHEQYF. The DNA for the CDR3 is TGCGCCAGCAGTGAAGGACAGGGGGCCCACGAGCAGTACTTC. The gene calls are TRBV10-2 and TRBJ2-7; 11 bases are shared with TRBD1. The germline gives CDR1 WSHSY, CDR2 SAAADI. This CDR3 comprises 14 residues. Trimming at V came to 3 bases and at J to 5 bases, leaving 3 bases not matched to a gene.

The chain combines TRBV19 with TRBJ2-1; the match to TRBD2 covers 9 bases. Unmatched junction bases numbered 4, after V lost 5 bases and J lost 5 bases. The CDR3 runs 14 residues. Germline CDR1 is LNHDA and CDR2 is SQIVND (reference sequence). CDR3 coding DNA: TGTGCCAGTAGTCGAAGCGGGAGGAACAATGAGCAGTTCTTC. Translated: CASSRSGRNNEQFF.